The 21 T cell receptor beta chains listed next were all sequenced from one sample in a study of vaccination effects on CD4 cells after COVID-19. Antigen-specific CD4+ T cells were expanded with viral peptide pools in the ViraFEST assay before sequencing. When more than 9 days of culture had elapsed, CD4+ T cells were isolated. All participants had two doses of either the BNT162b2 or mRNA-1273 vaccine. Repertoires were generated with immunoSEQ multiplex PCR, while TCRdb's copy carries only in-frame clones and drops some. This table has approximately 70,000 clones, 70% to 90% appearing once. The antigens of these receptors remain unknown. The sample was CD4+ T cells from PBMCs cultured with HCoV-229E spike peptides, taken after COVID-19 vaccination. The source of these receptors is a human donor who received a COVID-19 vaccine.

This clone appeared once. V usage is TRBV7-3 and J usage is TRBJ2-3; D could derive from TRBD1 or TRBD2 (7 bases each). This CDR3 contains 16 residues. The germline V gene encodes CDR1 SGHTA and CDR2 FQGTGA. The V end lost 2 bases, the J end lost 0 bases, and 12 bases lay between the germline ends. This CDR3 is CASSLQGGASTDTQYF. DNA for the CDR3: TGTGCCAGCAGCTTACAGGGGGGGGCTAGCACAGATACGCAGTATTTT.

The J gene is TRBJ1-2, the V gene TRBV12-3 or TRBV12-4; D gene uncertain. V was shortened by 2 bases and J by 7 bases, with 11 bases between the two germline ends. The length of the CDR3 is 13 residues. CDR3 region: CASSLSKGLGYTF. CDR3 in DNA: TGTGCCAGCAGTTTAAGTAAAGGGCTTGGCTACACCTTC.

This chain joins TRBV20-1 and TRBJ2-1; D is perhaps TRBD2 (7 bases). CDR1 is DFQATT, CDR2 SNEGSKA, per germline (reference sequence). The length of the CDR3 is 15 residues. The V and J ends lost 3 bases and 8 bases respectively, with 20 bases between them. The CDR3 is CSASHWGGFGHEQFF. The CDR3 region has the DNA TGCAGTGCTAGTCACTGGGGGGGCTTTGGGCATGAGCAGTTCTTC.

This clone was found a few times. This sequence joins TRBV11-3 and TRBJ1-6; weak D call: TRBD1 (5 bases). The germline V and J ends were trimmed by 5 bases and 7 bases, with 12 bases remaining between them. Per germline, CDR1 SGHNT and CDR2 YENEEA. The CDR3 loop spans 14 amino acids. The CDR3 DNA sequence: TGTGCCAGCAGCCCGGGGGGTAGGAATTCACCCCTCCACTTT. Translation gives CASSPGGRNSPLHF.

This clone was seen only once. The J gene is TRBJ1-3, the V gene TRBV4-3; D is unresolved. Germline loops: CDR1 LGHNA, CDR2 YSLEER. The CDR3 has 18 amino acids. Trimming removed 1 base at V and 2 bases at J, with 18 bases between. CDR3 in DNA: TGCGCCAGCAGCCAAGTAATAGTAAGTCCGGGCCCTGGAAACACCATATATTTT. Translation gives CASSQVIVSPGPGNTIYF.

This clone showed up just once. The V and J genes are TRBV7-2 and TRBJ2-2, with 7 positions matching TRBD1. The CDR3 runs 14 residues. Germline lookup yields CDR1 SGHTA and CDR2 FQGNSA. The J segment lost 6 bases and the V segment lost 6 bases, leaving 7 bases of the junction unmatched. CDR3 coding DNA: TGTGCCAGCAGGCTAAGGGGGCTAGCCGGGGAGCTGTTTTTT. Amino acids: CASRLRGLAGELFF.

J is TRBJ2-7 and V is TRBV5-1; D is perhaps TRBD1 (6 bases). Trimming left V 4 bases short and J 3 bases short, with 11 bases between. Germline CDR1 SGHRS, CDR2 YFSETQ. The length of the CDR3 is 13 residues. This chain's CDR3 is CASSVGTNYEQYV. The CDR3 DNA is TGCGCCAGCAGCGTAGGGACAAACTACGAGCAGTACGTC.

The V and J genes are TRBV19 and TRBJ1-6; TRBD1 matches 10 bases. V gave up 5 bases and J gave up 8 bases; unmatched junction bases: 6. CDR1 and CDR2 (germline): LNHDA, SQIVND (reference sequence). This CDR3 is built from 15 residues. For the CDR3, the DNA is TGTGCCAGTAGTTCCCGACAGGGGGCGGATTCACCCCTCCACTTT. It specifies CASSSRQGADSPLHF.

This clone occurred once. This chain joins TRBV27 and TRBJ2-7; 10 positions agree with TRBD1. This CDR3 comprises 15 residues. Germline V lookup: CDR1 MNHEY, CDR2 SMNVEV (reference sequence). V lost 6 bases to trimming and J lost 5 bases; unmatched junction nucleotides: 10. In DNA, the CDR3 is TGTGCCAGCAGCCGAACCGGGACAGGGGATAACGAGCAGTACGTC. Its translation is CASSRTGTGDNEQYV.

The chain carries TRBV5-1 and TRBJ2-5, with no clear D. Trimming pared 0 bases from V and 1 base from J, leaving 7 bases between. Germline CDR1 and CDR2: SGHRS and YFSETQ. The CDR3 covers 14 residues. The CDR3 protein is CASSLEPLQETQYF. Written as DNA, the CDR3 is TGCGCCAGCAGCTTGGAACCTCTCCAAGAGACCCAGTACTTC.

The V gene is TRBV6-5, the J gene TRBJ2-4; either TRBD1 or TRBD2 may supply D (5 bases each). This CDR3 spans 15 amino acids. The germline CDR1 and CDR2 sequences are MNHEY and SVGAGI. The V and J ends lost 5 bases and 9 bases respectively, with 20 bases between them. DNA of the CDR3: TGTGCCAGCAGTCTTAAGGGGACGGGAATGGGCATTCAGTACTTC. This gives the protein CASSLKGTGMGIQYF.

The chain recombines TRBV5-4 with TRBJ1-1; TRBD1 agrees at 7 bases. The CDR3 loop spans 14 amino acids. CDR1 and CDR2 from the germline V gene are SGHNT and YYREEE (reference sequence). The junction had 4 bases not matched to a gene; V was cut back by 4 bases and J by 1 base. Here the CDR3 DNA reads TGTGCCAGCAGCACCGGGACAGAGAACACTGAAGCTTTCTTT. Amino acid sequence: CASSTGTENTEAFF.

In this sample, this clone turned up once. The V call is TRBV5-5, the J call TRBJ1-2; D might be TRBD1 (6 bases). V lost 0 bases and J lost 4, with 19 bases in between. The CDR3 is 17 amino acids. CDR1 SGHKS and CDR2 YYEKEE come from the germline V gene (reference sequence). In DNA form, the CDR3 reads TGTGCCAGCAGCTTGGTCCTTACAGGGCCGGGCATCTATGGCTACACCTTC. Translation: CASSLVLTGPGIYGYTF.

The CDR3 DNA is TGTGCCAGCAGACGGGGGAGCTCCTACGAGCAGTACGTC. Residues: CASRRGSSYEQYV. The chain is built from TRBV7-9 and TRBJ2-7; TRBD2 might be the D (6 bases). The CDR3 loop spans 13 amino acids. Trimming stripped 6 bases from V and 0 bases from J, with 9 bases between. Germline CDR1 and CDR2: SEHNR and FQNEAQ (reference sequence).

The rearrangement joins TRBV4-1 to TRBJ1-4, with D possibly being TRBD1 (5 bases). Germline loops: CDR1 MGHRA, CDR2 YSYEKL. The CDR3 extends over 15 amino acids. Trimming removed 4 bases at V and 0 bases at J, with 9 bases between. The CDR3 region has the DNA TGCGCCAGCAGCCTGACAGCTGCAACTAATGAAAAACTGTTTTTT. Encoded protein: CASSLTAATNEKLFF.

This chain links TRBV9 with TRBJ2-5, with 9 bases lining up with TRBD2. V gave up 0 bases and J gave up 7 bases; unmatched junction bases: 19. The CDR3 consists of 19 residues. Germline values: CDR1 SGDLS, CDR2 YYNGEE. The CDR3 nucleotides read TGTGCCAGCAGCGTAGCTCTAGCGGGGACCGCTTCCACTCCGGGGACCCAGTACTTC. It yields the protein CASSVALAGTASTPGTQYF.

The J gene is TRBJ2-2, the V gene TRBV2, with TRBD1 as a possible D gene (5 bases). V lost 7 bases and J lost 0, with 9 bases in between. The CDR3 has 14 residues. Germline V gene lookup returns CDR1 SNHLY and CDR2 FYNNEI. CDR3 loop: CASNWTPNTGELFF. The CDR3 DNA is TGTGCCAGCAATTGGACACCGAACACCGGGGAGCTGTTTTTT.

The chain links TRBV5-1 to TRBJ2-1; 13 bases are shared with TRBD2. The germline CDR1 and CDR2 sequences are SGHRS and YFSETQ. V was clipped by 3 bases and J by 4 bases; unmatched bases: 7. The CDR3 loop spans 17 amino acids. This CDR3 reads CASSSWTSGGLYNEQFF. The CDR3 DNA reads TGCGCCAGCAGCTCCTGGACTAGCGGGGGACTTTACAATGAGCAGTTCTTC.

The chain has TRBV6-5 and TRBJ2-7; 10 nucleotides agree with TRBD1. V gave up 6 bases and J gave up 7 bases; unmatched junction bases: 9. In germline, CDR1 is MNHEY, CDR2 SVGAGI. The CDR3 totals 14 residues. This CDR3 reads CASRPRTGGREQYV. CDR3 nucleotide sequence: TGTGCCAGCAGACCCAGGACAGGGGGTCGGGAGCAGTACGTC.

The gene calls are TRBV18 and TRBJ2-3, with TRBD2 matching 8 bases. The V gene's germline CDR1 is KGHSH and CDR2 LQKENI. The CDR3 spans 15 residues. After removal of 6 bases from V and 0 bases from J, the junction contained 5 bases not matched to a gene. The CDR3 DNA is TGTGCCAGCTCCGTAGCGGGGATTAGCACAGATACGCAGTATTTT. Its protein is CASSVAGISTDTQYF.

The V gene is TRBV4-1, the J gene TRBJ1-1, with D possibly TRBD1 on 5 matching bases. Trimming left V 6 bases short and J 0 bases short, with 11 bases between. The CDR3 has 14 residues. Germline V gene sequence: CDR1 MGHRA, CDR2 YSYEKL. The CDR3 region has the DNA TGCGCCAGCAGGTTAACGGGGGTGAACACTGAAGCTTTCTTT. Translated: CASRLTGVNTEAFF.